The T cell receptor beta chain under discussion was sequenced for a study of cytomegalovirus exposure and HLA in healthy donors. The assay was immunoSEQ multiplex PCR, and TCRdb's table has in-frame clones only and misses some. The table has around 140,000 clones, around nine tenths seen once. CDR1 is KGHSH, CDR2 LQKENI, per germline. The CDR3 sequence is 16 residues long. Trimming removed 1 base from V and 8 bases from J, with 18 bases in between. This rearrangement joins TRBV18 to TRBJ2-1, with D perhaps matching TRBD1 (6 bases). The sequenced sample consisted of PBMCs. This TCR derives from a man aged 18 to 29 in good health and CMV-seropositive. CDR3 amino acids: CASSPLHYQQGYEQFF. CDR3 DNA: TGTGCCAGCTCACCACTTCATTACCAACAGGGATATGAGCAGTTCTTC.